A single sample is the source of the 16 T cell receptor beta chains below, sequenced in a study of T cells after yellow fever vaccination. Using its own MiXCR run on the 5' RACE reads, TCRdb lists one record per CDR3 protein. The sample includes roughly 500,000 distinct CDR3 sequences, 19% of them seen just once. The sample here was PBMCs, taken 15 days after the yellow fever booster vaccination. These receptors all come from a man aged 30 to 45 who received the YFV17D yellow fever vaccine.

The chain links TRBV7-2 to TRBJ2-3; tentative D call: TRBD2 (5 bases). The V end was cut by 2 bases, the J end by 1 base, with 13 bases between. The CDR3 consists of 16 residues. The germline V gene encodes CDR1 SGHTA and CDR2 FQGNSA. The chain's CDR3 is CASSLMRADGTDTQYF. CDR3 bases: TGTGCCAGCAGCTTAATGAGGGCCGACGGCACAGATACGCAGTATTTT.

This clonotype was picked up a small number of times. The rearrangement links TRBV12-3 or TRBV12-4 to TRBJ1-2; D unclear. The CDR3 totals 13 residues. Trimming stripped 3 bases from V and 4 bases from J, with 9 bases between. As DNA, the CDR3 is TGTGCCAGCAGTTTGAGTCTAGGCTATGGCTACACCTTC. Its protein is CASSLSLGYGYTF.

This clonotype has more than one count but fewer than ten. The chain has TRBV4-2 and TRBJ2-3; D remains ambiguous. The CDR3 spans 14 residues. Trimming stripped 0 bases from V and 0 bases from J, with 4 bases between. The germline V gene has CDR1 LGHNA and CDR2 YNFKEQ. This CDR3 is CASSQETSTDTQYF. DNA of the CDR3: TGTGCCAGCAGCCAAGAGACAAGCACAGATACGCAGTATTTT.

This chain joins TRBV7-8 and TRBJ2-7, with a weak D call TRBD2 (6 bases). Deletions cut 2 bases from V and 4 bases from J, with 21 bases between. The germline V gene has CDR1 SGHVS and CDR2 FQNEAQ. The length of the CDR3 is 17 residues. The chain's CDR3 is CASSLPNGTPDPYEQYF. CDR3 DNA sequence: TGTGCCAGCAGCTTACCAAACGGGACTCCTGACCCGTACGAGCAGTACTTC.

Only a few counts were recorded for this clonotype. V is TRBV4-1 and J is TRBJ1-6, with D hard to call. The length of the CDR3 is 15 residues. Trimming stripped 4 bases from V and 11 bases from J, with 18 bases between. CDR1 and CDR2 (germline): MGHRA, YSYEKL. The CDR3 DNA reads TGCGCCAGCAGCCTAACCGCCGGGGATCGGACACCCCTCCACTTT. Amino acids: CASSLTAGDRTPLHF.

This clonotype was counted between two and nine times. The V call is TRBV5-1, the J call TRBJ2-3; TRBD1 aligns across 7 bases. The germline V gene encodes CDR1 SGHRS and CDR2 YFSETQ. CDR3 size: 16 residues. The V and J ends lost 2 bases and 0 bases, in that order; junction bases with no gene match: 6. This chain's CDR3 is CASSLQTGASTDTQYF. The CDR3 DNA reads as TGCGCCAGCAGCTTACAAACAGGGGCGAGCACAGATACGCAGTATTTT.

This clonotype was counted a few times. The chain links TRBV7-9 to TRBJ1-1; D remains ambiguous. The CDR3 covers 13 residues. Germline V gene sequence: CDR1 SEHNR, CDR2 FQNEAQ (reference sequence). Deletions cut 0 bases from V and 11 bases from J, with 13 bases between. The CDR3 reads CASSLAPTTQAFF. CDR3 nucleotides: TGTGCCAGCAGCTTAGCTCCGACCACGCAGGCTTTCTTT.

This clonotype showed up just a few times. V and J are TRBV6-1 and TRBJ2-1; TRBD1 aligns across 7 bases. This CDR3 has 16 residues. Germline assignment: CDR1 MNHNS and CDR2 SASEGT. With 6 bases clipped from V and 3 bases from J, the junction kept 11 bases outside the gene matches. The CDR3 nucleotides read TGTGCCAGCAGACCCCCCGGGACAGTAAACTACAATGAGCAGTTCTTC. It translates to CASRPPGTVNYNEQFF.

This clonotype has a handful of counts. The rearrangement uses TRBV3-1 and TRBJ2-5; D perhaps matches TRBD1 (6 bases). Trimming pared 1 base from V and 10 bases from J, leaving 13 bases between. The CDR3 covers 13 residues. Germline CDR1 LGHDT, CDR2 YNNKEL (reference sequence). The chain's CDR3 is CASSQAGRGSQYF. CDR3 sequence (DNA): TGTGCCAGCAGCCAAGCGGGCAGGGGCAGCCAGTACTTC.

This clonotype was picked up a small number of times. The chain employs TRBV27 and TRBJ2-7; D is uncertain. CDR3 size: 12 residues. The germline V gene encodes CDR1 MNHEY and CDR2 SMNVEV (reference sequence). V was clipped by 8 bases and J by 2 bases, with 10 bases between them. CDR3 in amino acids: CASRKGPYEQYF. CDR3 coding DNA: TGTGCCAGCCGTAAAGGTCCCTACGAGCAGTACTTC.

V gene TRBV11-2 combines with J gene TRBJ2-3; D remains ambiguous. The germline gives CDR1 SGHAT, CDR2 FQNNGV. Trimming pared 4 bases from V and 4 bases from J, leaving 12 bases between. The CDR3 covers 14 residues. The DNA for the CDR3 is TGTGCCAGCAGCTCCAACGCATGGGCAGATACGCAGTATTTT. Translating gives CASSSNAWADTQYF.

This clonotype was detected a few times. The chain combines TRBV20-1 with TRBJ2-2; weak D call: TRBD1 (6 bases). The V end was cut by 0 bases, the J end by 5 bases, with 13 bases between. This CDR3 is built from 15 residues. From germline, CDR1 is DFQATT and CDR2 SNEGSKA (reference sequence). The CDR3 loop reads CSARDQTGRTGELFF. The CDR3 DNA follows: TGCAGTGCTAGAGATCAAACAGGGCGAACCGGGGAGCTGTTTTTT.

This clonotype was seen only a few times. The chain couples TRBV28 to TRBJ2-5, with 7 positions matching TRBD1. The CDR3 runs 21 residues. The germline V gene encodes CDR1 MDHEN and CDR2 SYDVKM. Trimming cost V 2 bases and J 5 bases; bases outside gene matches: 26. The CDR3 DNA follows: TGTGCCAGCAGTTTAGGTGACAGGGCCGCCCGGTGGAGTGGGTTTCGGGAGACCCAGTACTTC. Translating it yields CASSLGDRAARWSGFRETQYF.

J is TRBJ2-1 and V is TRBV9; 8 bases agree with TRBD2. The V gene's germline CDR1 is SGDLS and CDR2 YYNGEE. V lost 3 bases and J lost 8; bases outside the gene matches: 10. The CDR3 runs to 15 residues. This CDR3 reads CASSGRLASNDEQFF. CDR3 nucleotide sequence: TGTGCCAGCAGCGGACGACTAGCGTCTAACGATGAGCAGTTCTTC.

The V call is TRBV27, the J call TRBJ2-2, with 8 nucleotides matching TRBD1. The CDR3 totals 16 residues. The trim removed 6 bases at V and 1 base at J, leaving 7 bases unmatched. The germline CDR1 and CDR2 sequences are MNHEY and SMNVEV (reference sequence). CDR3 sequence: CASRGTGQGNTGELFF. The CDR3 DNA reads TGTGCCAGCAGAGGGACTGGACAGGGGAACACCGGGGAGCTGTTTTTT.

This clonotype was seen just once. The CDR3 bases are TGTGCCTGGAGTCGACTAGCGGGAGTGACAGATACGCAGTATTTT. As protein: CAWSRLAGVTDTQYF. The chain combines TRBV30 with TRBJ2-3, with TRBD2 identical over 12 bases. Germline CDR1 reads GTSNPN; CDR2 reads SVGIG (reference sequence). The CDR3 is made up of 15 amino acids. V lost 2 bases and J lost 3; bases outside the gene matches: 3.